These T cell receptor beta chains were read from a single sample in a study of patients and donors after allogeneic stem cell transplantation. TCRdb recomputed calls from the RT-PCR reads with MiXCR, one row per CDR3 protein. Here the sample spans about 200,000 distinct CDR3 sequences, around two fifths being singletons. The material sequenced was blood, either unsorted or a sorted T cell fraction (not recorded which). The receptor set was obtained from a human donor who was either an allogeneic HSCT recipient or a stem cell or donor lymphocyte infusion donor (not recorded which). It is not recorded whose cells these are; they may come from a transplant donor. Each CDR3 is given with its conserved first and last residue. Each record gives: clone size, D gene, J gene, V gene, CDR3 DNA, CDR3 protein. A D gene is named only where the DNA matches it firmly. Some rows mark clone size as missing; the rest say once, few, many or name a class of expanded clone.

>few|NA|TRBJ1-3|TRBV4-1
TGCGCCAGCAGCCAGACTTCTGGAAACACCATATATTTT
CASSQTSGNTIYF
>NA|TRBD1|TRBJ1-1|TRBV3-1
TGTGCCAGCAGCAAGACAGGGTGGACTGAAGCTTTCTTT
CASSKTGWTEAFF
>NA|NA|TRBJ2-7|TRBV28
TGTGCCAGCAGTTTATGCAATCCCGTAAGGCTCCCCAACTACGAGCAGTACTTC
CASSLCNPVRLPNYEQYF
>NA|NA|TRBJ2-7|TRBV3-1
TGTGCCAGCAGCCAACTGTTCAGGGGGGGCGAGCAGTACTTC
CASSQLFRGGEQYF
>NA|NA|TRBJ1-4|TRBV12-3/TRBV12-4
TGTGCCAGCAGTTTAGAAGTAGGATCGTATGGGGATGAAAAACTGTTTTTT
CASSLEVGSYGDEKLFF
>NA|TRBD1|TRBJ1-1|TRBV19
TGTGCCAGTAGTATACGGGGGACAGGGGCACAGGCGTGGACTGAAGCTTTCTTT
CASSIRGTGAQAWTEAFF
>NA|NA|TRBJ2-1|TRBV28
TGTGCCAGCAGTTTACCCAGGGACAATGAGCAGTTCTTC
CASSLPRDNEQFF
>few|NA|TRBJ1-1|TRBV10-3
TGTGCCATCAGTGAGGGGGGGCGGAACACTGAAGCTTTCTTT
CAISEGGRNTEAFF
>few|NA|TRBJ1-1|TRBV6-6
TGTGCCAGCAGTTACCTTGAATTTAACACTGAAGCTTTCTTT
CASSYLEFNTEAFF
>NA|NA|TRBJ1-2|TRBV20-1
TGCAGTGCTAGTCGCCAGGGGCCTGACTATGGCTACACCTTC
CSASRQGPDYGYTF
>few|NA|TRBJ1-1|TRBV20-1
TGCAGTGCGGCCAGGACAGAGATCATTGAAGCTTTCTTT
CSAARTEIIEAFF
>NA|NA|TRBJ1-2|TRBV2
TGTGCCAGCAGTGGCGGAGGCGCCTACGGCTACACCTTC
CASSGGGAYGYTF
>NA|NA|TRBJ1-3|TRBV18
TGTGCCAGCTCACTCAAGAGGACTGGAAACACCATATATTTT
CASSLKRTGNTIYF
>NA|NA|TRBJ1-2|TRBV20-1
TGCAGTGCTAGAGCCCATGCGTCCTATGGCTACACCTTC
CSARAHASYGYTF
>few|NA|TRBJ2-7|TRBV5-1
TGCGCCAGCAGCTTTCGCTACGAGCAGTACTTC
CASSFRYEQYF
>few|NA|TRBJ1-5|TRBV20-1
TGCAGTGCCGGGGGGGATCAGCCCCAGCATTTT
CSAGGDQPQHF